The present T cell receptor beta chain was sequenced within a study of blood T cell repertoires in COVID-19 (dated by TCRdb to about 2020). With regard to the full study: Samples covering the acute and convalescent phases of COVID-19 were provided by collaborators in the United States, Italy and Spain. The prospective study material was composed of cDNA or gDNA derived from T cells, B-cell-depleted T cells, or PBMCs. Subjects who had been exposed to COVID-19, were actively infected with it, or had recovered from it provided the deeply sampled blood TCRbeta repertoires that made up the dataset. The repertoires were made available in a free public database intended to serve as a resource for research on the immune response to SARS-CoV-2. Samples came from the ongoing ImmuneRACE study (first 160 participants) plus 1,254 subjects from 6 global collaborators. The sample metadata nearly always contained a de-identified subject ID, COVID-19 status, age in years and sex. Where available, HLA class I and class II types were taken from metadata supplied by the sample provider and were not determined by assay-based typing. Study-wide conclusions, independent of this receptor: The amount of clinical and demographic metadata varied by source and participant and was provided uncurated.

Of note for this clone: This receptor's antigen is unknown. Per-nucleotide qualities are absent, and no much larger clonotype sits a single base away.

The CDR1 and CDR2 encoded by the germline V gene are LGHNA and YSLEER. Taken from cysteine to phenylalanine, the CDR3 has 13 residues. The CDR3 DNA has 39 bases and is translated from base 1. The V end loses 3 bases and the J end loses 6 bases, and a stretch of 12 bases separates them. TCRbeta CDR3 regions were amplified from genomic DNA using the immunoSEQ Assay, a bias-controlled multiplex PCR. Concerning the study's data processing: Nucleated cell counts per sample were estimated from amplification of reference gene primers within the assay. To quantify the absolute abundance of each unique TCRbeta CDR3 rearrangement, sequence reads were collapsed and filtered. Productive Simpson clonality was computed per sample as the square root of Simpson's diversity index over productive rearrangements. In TCRdb, the immuneACCESS table is reduced to in-frame sequences with V and J assigned. These tables do not hold every clone; where another copy was compared, an unresolved V gene accounts for under half, and the others remain unexplained. V and J calls and clone size are those listed in that table; D and trimming were worked out from the DNA. Across this sample there are tens of thousands of clones, with about nine tenths seen only once. The top ten clonotypes cover roughly 13% of the sample.

Collaborating institutions collected whole blood in K2EDTA tubes following their own protocols. For TCRbeta analysis, collaborator samples were shipped as frozen whole blood, as isolated PBMCs, or as DNA extracted from either sample type. The receptor was derived from a woman aged 60-75 years with active COVID-19. The chain employs TRBV4-3 and TRBJ2-7, and perhaps TRBD2 as D gene, on 7 matching bases. The sample taken for sequencing was peripheral blood. The DNA is as follows: TGCGCCAGCAGCCACGGGGGGCTTTCCGAGCAGTACTTC. Its product reads: CASSHGGLSEQYF.